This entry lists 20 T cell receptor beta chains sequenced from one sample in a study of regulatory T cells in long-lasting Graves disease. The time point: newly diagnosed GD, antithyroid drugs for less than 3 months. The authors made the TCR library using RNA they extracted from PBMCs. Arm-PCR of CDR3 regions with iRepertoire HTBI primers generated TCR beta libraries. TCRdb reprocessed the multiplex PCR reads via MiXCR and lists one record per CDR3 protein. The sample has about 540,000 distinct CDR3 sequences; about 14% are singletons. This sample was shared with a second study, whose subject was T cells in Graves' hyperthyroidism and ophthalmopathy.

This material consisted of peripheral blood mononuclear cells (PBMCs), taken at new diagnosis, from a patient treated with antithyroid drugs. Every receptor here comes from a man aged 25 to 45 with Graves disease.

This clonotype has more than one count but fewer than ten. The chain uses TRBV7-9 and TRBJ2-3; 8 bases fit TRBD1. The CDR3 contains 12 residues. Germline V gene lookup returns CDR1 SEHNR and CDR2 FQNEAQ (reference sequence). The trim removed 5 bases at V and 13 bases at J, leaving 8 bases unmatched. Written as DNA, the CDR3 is TGTGCCAGCAGCCCGCCGGCGGGACAGGAGTATTTT. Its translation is CASSPPAGQEYF.

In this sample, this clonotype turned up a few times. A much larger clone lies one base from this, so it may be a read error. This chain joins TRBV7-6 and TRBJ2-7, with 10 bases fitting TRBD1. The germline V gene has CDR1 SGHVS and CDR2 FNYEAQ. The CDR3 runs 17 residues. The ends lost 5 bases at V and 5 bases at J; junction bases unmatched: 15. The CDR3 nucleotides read TGTGCCAGCAGCCTTCTTCCACCGGACAGGGGGTCCCACGAGCAGTACTTC. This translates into CASSLLPPDRGSHEQYF.

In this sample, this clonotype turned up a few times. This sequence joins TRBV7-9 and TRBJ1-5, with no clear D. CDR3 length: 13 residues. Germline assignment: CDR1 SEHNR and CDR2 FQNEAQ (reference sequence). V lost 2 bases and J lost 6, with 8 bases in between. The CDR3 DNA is TGTGCCAGCAGCTTAAACCAAGGTCAGCCCCAGCATTTT. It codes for CASSLNQGQPQHF.

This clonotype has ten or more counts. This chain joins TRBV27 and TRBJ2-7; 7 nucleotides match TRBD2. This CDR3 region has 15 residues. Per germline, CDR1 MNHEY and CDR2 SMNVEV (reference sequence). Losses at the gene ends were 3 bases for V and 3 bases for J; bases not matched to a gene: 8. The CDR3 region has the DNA TGTGCCAGCAGTTTCACAACTAGCGAAGGCTACGAGCAGTACTTC. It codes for CASSFTTSEGYEQYF.

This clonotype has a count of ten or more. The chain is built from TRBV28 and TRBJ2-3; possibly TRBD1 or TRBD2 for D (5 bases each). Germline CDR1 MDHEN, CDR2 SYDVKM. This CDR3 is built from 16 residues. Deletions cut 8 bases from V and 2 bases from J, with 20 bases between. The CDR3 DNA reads TGTGCCAGCCATAGGGTGGGACGGATCCTCACAGATACGCAGTATTTT. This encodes CASHRVGRILTDTQYF.

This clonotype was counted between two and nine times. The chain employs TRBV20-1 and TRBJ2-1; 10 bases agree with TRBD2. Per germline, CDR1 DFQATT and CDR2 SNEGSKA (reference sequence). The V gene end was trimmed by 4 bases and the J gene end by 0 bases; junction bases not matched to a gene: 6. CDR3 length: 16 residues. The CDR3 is CSANPASGSSYNEQFF. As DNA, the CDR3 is TGCAGTGCTAACCCTGCTAGCGGGAGCTCCTACAATGAGCAGTTCTTC.

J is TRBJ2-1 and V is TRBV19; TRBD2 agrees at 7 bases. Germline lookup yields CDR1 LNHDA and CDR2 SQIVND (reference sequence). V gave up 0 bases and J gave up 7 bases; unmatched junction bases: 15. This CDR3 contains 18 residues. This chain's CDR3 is CASSIDHQVGGPKNEQFF. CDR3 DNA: TGTGCCAGTAGTATAGATCATCAAGTGGGAGGGCCTAAGAATGAGCAGTTCTTC.

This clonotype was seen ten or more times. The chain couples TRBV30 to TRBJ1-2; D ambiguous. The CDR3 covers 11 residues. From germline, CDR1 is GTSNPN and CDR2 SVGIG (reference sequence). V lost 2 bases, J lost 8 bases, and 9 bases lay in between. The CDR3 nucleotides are TGTGCCTGGAGTTTAACAAGGGGCTACACCTTC. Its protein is CAWSLTRGYTF.

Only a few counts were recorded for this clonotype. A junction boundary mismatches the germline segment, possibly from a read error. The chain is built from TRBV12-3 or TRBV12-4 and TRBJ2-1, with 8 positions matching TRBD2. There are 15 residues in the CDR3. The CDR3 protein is CAGSFEAGAVIGQFF. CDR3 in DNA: TGTGCCGGCAGTTTTGAAGCGGGGGCGGTAATTGGGCAGTTCTTC.

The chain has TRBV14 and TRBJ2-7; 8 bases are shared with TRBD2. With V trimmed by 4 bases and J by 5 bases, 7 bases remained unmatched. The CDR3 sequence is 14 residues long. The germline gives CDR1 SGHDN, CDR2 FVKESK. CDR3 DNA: TGTGCCAGCAGCCGTGCGGGGGGCTGGGACGAGCAGTACTTC. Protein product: CASSRAGGWDEQYF.

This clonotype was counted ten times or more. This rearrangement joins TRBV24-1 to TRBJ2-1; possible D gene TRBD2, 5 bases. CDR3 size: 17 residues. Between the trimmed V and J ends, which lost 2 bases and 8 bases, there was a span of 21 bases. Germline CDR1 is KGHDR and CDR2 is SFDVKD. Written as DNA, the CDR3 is TGTGCCACCAGTGATTCCGGGATTCTCAATACCCCCCATGAGCAGTTCTTC. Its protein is CATSDSGILNTPHEQFF.

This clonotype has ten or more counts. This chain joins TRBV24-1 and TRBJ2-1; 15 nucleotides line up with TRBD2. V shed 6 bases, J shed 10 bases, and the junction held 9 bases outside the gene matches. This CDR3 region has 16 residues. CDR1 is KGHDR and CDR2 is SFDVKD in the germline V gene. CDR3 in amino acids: CATSPEGLAGGYEQFF. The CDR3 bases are TGTGCCACCAGTCCCGAGGGACTAGCGGGAGGTTACGAGCAGTTCTTC.

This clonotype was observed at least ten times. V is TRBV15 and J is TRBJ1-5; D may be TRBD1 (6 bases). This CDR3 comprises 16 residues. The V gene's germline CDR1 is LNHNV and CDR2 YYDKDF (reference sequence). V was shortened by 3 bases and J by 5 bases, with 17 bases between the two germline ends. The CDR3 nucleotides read TGTGCCACCAGCAGCCCTTACAGGGCCCACTATCAGCCCCAGCATTTT. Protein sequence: CATSSPYRAHYQPQHF.

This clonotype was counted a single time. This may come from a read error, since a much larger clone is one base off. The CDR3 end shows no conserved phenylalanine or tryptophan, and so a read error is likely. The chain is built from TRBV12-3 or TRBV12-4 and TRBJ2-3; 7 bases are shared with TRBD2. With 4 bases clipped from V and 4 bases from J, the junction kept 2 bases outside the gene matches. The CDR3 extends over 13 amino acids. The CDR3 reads CASSYREADTQYL. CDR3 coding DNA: TGTGCCAGCAGTTACCGGGAGGCAGATACGCAGTATCTT.

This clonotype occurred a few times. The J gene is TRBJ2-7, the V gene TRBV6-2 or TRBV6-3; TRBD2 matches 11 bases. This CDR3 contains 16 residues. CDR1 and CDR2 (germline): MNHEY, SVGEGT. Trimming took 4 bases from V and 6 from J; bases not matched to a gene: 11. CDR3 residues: CASSSDQLAGVTEQYF. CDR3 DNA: TGTGCCAGCAGTTCTGATCAACTAGCGGGAGTTACCGAGCAGTACTTC.

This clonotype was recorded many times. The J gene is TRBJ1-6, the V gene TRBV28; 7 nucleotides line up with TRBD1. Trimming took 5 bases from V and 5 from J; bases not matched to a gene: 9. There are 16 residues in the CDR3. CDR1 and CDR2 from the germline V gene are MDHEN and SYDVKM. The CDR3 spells CASSLLPGQHNSPLHF. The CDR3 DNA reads TGTGCCAGCAGTCTTTTACCGGGACAGCATAATTCACCCCTCCACTTT.

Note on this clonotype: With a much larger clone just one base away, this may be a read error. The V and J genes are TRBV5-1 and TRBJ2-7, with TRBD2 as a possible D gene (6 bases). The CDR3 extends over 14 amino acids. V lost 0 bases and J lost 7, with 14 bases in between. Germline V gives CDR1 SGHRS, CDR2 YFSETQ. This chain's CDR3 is CASSLAQDYNEQYF. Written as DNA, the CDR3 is TGCGCCAGCAGCTTGGCCCAGGACTACAATGAGCAGTACTTC.

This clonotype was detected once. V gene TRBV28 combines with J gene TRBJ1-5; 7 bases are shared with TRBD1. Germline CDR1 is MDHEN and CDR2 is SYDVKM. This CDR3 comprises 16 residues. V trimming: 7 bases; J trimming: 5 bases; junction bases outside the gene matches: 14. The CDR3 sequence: CASTDQQGGAHQPQHF. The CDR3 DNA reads TGTGCCAGCACCGATCAGCAGGGGGGGGCTCATCAGCCCCAGCATTTT.

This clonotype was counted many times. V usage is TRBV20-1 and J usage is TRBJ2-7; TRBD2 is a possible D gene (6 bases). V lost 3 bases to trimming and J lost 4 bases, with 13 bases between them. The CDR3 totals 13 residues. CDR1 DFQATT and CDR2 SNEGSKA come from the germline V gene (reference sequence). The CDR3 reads CSASLDYEYEQYF. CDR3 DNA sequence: TGCAGTGCTAGCTTGGACTACGAGTACGAGCAGTACTTC.

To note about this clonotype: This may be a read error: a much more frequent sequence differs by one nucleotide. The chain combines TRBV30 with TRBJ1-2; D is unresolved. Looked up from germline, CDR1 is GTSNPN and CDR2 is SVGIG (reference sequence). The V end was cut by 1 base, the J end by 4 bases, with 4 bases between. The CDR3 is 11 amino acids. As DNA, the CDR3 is TGTGCCTGGAGTGGGGTCTATGGCTACACCTTC. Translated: CAWSGVYGYTF.